The clone carrying this T cell receptor (beta chain) has at least ten counts. Its specificity is unknown. The source of the sample is a study of T cells after yellow fever vaccination. Study as a whole: Low-cell-number fractions underwent preparation using SMART-Seq v4 Ultra Low Input. Overall study results and limits: Abundant clonotypes from the bulk population could have been carried over as contaminants into FACS-sorted repertoires.

The CDR3 length is 15 residues. V lost 5 bases to trimming and J lost 0 bases; unmatched junction nucleotides: 8. Germline V gene lookup returns CDR1 SGHRS and CDR2 YFSETQ. TCRdb reanalysed the 5' RACE reads using MiXCR and keeps one entry per CDR3 protein. The sample has some 250,000 distinct CDR3 sequences; roughly 4% are singletons. This clonotype originated in a young man who received the YFV17D yellow fever vaccine. The sequences come from PBMCs, collected 15 days after the yellow fever booster vaccination. The chain uses TRBV5-1 and TRBJ2-7; 7 positions agree with TRBD1. For the CDR3, the DNA is TGCGCCAGCAGGCAGGGACAGTTGAGCTCCTACGAGCAGTACTTC. Amino acids: CASRQGQLSSYEQYF.